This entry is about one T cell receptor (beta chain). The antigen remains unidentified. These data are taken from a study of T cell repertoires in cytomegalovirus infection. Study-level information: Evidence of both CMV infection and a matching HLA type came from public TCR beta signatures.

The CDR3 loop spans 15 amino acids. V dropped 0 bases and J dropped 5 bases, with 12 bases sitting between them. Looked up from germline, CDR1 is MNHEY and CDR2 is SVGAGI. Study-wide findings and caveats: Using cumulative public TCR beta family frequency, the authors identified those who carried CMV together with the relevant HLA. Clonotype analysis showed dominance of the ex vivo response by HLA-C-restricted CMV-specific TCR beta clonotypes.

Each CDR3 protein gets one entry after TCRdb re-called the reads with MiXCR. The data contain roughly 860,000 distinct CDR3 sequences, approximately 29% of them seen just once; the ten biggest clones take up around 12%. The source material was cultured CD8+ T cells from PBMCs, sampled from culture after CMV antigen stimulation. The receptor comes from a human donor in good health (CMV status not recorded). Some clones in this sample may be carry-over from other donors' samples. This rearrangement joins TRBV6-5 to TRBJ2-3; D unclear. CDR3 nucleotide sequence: TGTGCCAGCAGTTACTCTCCCTTCAGTGAAGATACGCAGTATTTT. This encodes CASSYSPFSEDTQYF.